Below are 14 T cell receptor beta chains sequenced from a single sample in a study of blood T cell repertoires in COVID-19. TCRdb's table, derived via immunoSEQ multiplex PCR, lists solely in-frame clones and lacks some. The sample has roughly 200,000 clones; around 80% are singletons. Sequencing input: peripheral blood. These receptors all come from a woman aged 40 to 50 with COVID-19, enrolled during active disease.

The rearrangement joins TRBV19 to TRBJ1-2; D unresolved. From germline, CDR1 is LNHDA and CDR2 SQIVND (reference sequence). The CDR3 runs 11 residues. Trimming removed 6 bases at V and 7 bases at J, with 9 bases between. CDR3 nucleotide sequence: TGTGCCAGTAGATTCCGGGGTGGCTACACCTTC. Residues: CASRFRGGYTF.

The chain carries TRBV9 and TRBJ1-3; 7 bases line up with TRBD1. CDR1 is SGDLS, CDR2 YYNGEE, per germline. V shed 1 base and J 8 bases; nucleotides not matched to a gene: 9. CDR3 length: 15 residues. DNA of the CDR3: TGTGCCAGCAGCGTACCCGACAGGGCAGGCGACACCATATATTTT. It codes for CASSVPDRAGDTIYF.

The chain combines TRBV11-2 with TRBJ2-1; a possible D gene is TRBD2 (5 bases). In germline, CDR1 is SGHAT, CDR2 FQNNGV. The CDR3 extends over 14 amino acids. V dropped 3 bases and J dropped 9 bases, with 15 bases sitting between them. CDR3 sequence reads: CASSFPTSGCEQFF. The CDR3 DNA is TGTGCCAGCAGCTTCCCTACTTCGGGATGTGAGCAGTTCTTC.

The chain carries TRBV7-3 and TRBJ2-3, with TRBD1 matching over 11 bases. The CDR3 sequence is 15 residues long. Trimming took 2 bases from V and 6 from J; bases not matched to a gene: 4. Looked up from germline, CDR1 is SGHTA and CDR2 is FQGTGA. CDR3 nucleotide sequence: TGTGCCAGCAGCTTAGGGGACAGGGGGGCTGATACGCAGTATTTT. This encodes CASSLGDRGADTQYF.

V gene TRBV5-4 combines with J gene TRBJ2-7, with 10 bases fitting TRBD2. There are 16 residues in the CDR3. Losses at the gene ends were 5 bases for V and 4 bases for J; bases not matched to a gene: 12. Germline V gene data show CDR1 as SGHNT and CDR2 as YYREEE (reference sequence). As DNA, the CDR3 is TGTGCCAGCAGGAAAGGGTCCCCTAGCGGGGGTTACGAGCAGTACTTC. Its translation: CASRKGSPSGGYEQYF.

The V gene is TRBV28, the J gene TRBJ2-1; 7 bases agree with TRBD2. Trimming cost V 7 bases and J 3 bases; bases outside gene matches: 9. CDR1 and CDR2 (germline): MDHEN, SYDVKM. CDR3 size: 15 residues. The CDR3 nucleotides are TGTGCCAGCACCCGCCGGGGAGGGGACTACAATGAGCAGTTCTTC. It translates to CASTRRGGDYNEQFF.

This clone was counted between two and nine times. The CDR3 is CATQMTSGIYEQYF. The CDR3 DNA reads TGTGCCACTCAGATGACTAGCGGAATTTACGAGCAGTACTTC. The chain links TRBV19 to TRBJ2-7; 9 bases are a match to TRBD2. The V gene's germline CDR1 is LNHDA and CDR2 SQIVND (reference sequence). Trimming cost V 10 bases and J 4 bases; bases outside gene matches: 11. The CDR3 covers 14 residues.

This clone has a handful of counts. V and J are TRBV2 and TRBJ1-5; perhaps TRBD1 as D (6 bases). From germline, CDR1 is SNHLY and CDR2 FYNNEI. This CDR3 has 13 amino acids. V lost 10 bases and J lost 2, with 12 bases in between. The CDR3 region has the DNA TGTGCCACTACGGACAGCCGCAATCAGCCCCAGCATTTT. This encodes CATTDSRNQPQHF.

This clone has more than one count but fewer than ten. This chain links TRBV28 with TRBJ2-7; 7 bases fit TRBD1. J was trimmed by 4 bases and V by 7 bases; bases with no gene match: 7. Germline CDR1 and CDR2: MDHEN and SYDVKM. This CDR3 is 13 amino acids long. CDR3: CASIPRQGYEQYF. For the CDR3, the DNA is TGTGCCAGCATTCCGAGACAGGGATACGAGCAGTACTTC.

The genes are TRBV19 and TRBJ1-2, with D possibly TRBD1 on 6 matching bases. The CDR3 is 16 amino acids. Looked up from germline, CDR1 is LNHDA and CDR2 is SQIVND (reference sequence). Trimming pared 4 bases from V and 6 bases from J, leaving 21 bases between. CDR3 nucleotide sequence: TGTGCCAGTAGTAACCGCCTTGGTCAGGGGAGCAATGGCTACACCTTC. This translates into CASSNRLGQGSNGYTF.

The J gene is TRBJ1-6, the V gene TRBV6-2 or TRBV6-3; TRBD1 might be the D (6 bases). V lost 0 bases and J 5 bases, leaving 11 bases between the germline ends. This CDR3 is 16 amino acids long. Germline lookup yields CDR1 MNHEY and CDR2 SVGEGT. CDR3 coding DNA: TGTGCCAGCAGTTACTCTGGGACACAGAATAATTCACCCCTCCACTTT. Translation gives CASSYSGTQNNSPLHF.

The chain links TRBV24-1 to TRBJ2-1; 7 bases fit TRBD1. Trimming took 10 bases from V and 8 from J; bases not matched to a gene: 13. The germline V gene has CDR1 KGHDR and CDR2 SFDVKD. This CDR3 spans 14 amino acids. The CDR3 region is CATRGPTGLDEQFF. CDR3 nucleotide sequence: TGTGCCACTCGGGGCCCGACAGGGCTGGATGAGCAGTTCTTC.

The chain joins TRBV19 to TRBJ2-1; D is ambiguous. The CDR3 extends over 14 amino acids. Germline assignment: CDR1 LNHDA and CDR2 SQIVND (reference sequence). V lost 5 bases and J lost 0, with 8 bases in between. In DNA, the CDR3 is TGTGCCAGTAGTTTGGCCGTCTCCTACAATGAGCAGTTCTTC. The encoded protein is CASSLAVSYNEQFF.

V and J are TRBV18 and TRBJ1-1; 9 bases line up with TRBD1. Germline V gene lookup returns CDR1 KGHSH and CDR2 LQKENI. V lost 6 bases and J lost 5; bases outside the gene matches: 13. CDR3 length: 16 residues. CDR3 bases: TGTGCCAGCTCGGAACTTCCGGGACAGGGAAAAACTGAAGCTTTCTTT. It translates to CASSELPGQGKTEAFF.